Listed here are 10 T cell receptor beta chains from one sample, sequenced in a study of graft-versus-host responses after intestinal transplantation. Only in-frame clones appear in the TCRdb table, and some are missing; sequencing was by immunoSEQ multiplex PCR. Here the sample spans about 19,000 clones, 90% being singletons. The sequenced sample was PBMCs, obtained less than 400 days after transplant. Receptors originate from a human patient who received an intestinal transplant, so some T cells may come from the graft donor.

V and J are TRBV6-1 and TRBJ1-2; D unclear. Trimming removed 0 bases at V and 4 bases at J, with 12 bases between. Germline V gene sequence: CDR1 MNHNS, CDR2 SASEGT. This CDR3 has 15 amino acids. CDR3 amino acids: CASSEARSAFYGYTF. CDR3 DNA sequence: TGTGCCAGCAGTGAAGCACGGTCAGCCTTCTATGGCTACACCTTC.

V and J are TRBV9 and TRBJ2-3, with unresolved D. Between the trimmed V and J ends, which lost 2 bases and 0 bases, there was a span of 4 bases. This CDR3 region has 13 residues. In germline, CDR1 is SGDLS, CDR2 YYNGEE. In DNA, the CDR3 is TGTGCCAGCAGCGTGTCTAGCACAGATACGCAGTATTTT. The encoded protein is CASSVSSTDTQYF.

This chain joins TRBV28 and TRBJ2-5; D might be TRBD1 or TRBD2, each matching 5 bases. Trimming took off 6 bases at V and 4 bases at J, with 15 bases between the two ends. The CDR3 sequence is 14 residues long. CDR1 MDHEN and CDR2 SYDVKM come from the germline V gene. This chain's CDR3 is CASSRGPGLETQYF. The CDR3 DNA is TGTGCCAGCAGCCGAGGGCCAGGGTTAGAGACCCAGTACTTC.

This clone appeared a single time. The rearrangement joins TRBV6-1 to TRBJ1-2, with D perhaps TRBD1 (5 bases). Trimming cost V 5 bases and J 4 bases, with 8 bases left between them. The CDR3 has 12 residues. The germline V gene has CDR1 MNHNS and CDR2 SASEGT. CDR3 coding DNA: TGTGCCAGCAGTACAGGACCCTATGGCTACACCTTC. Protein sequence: CASSTGPYGYTF.

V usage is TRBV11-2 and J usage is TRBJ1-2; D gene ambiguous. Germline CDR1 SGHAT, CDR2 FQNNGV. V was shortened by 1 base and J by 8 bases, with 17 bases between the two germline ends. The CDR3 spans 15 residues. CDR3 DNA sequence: TGTGCCAGCAGCTTAGGTCTGGGTCTCAGATTGGGCTACACCTTC. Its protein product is CASSLGLGLRLGYTF. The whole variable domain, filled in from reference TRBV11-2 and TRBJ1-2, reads EAGVAQSPRYKIIEKRQSVAFWCNPISGHATLYWYQQILGQGPKLLIQFQNNGVVDDSQLPKDRFSAERLKGVDSTLKIQPAKLEDSAVYLCASSLGLGLRLGYTFGSGTRLTVV.

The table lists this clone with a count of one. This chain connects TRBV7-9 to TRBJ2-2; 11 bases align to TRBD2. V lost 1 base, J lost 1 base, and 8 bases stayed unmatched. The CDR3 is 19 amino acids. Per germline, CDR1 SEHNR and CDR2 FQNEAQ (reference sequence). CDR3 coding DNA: TGTGCCAGCAGCTTAGGGGATAGACTAGCGGGACGGAACACCGGGGAGCTGTTTTTT. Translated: CASSLGDRLAGRNTGELFF. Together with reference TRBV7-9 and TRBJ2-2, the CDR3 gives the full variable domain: DTGVSQNPRHKITKRGQNVTFRCDPISEHNRLYWYRQTLGQGPEFLTYFQNEAQLEKSRLLSDRFSAERPKGSFSTLEIQRTEQGDSAMYLCASSLGDRLAGRNTGELFFGEGSRLTVL.

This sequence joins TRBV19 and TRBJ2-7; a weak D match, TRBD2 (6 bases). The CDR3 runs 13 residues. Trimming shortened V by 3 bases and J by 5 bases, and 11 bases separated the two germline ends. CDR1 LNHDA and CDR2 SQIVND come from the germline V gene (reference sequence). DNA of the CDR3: TGTGCCAGTAGTATGGAGGGGATCCACGAGCAGTACTTC. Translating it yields CASSMEGIHEQYF.

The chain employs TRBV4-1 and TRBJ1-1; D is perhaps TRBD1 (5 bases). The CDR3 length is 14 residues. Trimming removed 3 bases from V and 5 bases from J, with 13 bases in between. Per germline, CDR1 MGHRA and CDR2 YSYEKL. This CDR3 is CASSHPGMGTEAFF. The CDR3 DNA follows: TGCGCCAGCAGCCACCCAGGGATGGGGACTGAAGCTTTCTTT.

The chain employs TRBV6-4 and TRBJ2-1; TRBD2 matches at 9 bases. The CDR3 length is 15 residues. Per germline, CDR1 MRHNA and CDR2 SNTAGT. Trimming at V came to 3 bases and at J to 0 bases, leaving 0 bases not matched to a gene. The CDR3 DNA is TGTGCCAGCAGTGAGACTAGCGGCTCCTACAATGAGCAGTTCTTC. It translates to CASSETSGSYNEQFF.

This CDR3 is CASSPQELLNTEAFF. CDR3 DNA sequence: TGCGCCAGCAGCCCCCAGGAGCTATTGAACACTGAAGCTTTCTTT. The chain is built from TRBV5-1 and TRBJ1-1; D call uncertain. Germline V CDR1 and CDR2: SGHRS, YFSETQ. The V end lost 4 bases, the J end lost 0 bases, and 13 bases lay between the germline ends. The CDR3 is made up of 15 amino acids.